These 11 T cell receptor beta chains came from one sample sequenced in a study of cytomegalovirus exposure and HLA in healthy donors. The method was immunoSEQ multiplex PCR; TCRdb's version includes in-frame clones alone and lacks a portion of them. The sample carries about 360,000 clones, more than 80% recorded once. The sample was PBMCs. These receptors were taken from a woman between 18 and 30 years old in good health and CMV-seronegative.

The chain carries TRBV6-1 and TRBJ1-1; D ambiguous. CDR3 length equals 13 residues. Germline V gives CDR1 MNHNS, CDR2 SASEGT. The germline V and J ends were trimmed by 3 bases and 0 bases, with 5 bases remaining between them. CDR3 region: CASSELMNTEAFF. The CDR3, as DNA: TGTGCCAGCAGTGAGTTAATGAACACTGAAGCTTTCTTT.

The rearrangement uses TRBV5-1 and TRBJ2-1; 9 positions agree with TRBD2. CDR3 length equals 15 residues. Trimming at V came to 3 bases and at J to 6 bases, leaving 7 bases not matched to a gene. Germline V gene lookup returns CDR1 SGHRS and CDR2 YFSETQ. This CDR3 reads CASSSTSGPFNEQFF. Here the CDR3 DNA reads TGCGCCAGCAGCTCCACTAGCGGGCCGTTCAATGAGCAGTTCTTC.

This clone has just one count. The chain has TRBV6-5 and TRBJ1-2; 7 nucleotides agree with TRBD1. With 6 bases clipped from V and 5 bases from J, the junction kept 6 bases outside the gene matches. This CDR3 is built from 13 residues. From germline, CDR1 is MNHEY and CDR2 SVGAGI. CDR3 in DNA: TGTGCCAGCAGGCCCGGGACAGATTATGGCTACACCTTC. The encoded protein is CASRPGTDYGYTF.

The chain recombines TRBV7-7 with TRBJ2-2; the match to TRBD2 covers 10 bases. The V and J ends lost 6 bases and 8 bases, in that order; junction bases with no gene match: 12. The CDR3 runs to 16 residues. The germline gives CDR1 SSHAT, CDR2 FNYEAQ (reference sequence). The chain's CDR3 is CASSPRLAGSEGELFF. CDR3 bases: TGTGCCAGCAGTCCTAGACTAGCGGGCTCTGAGGGGGAGCTGTTTTTT.

The rearrangement uses TRBV2 and TRBJ1-5; D gene ambiguous. This CDR3 contains 16 residues. Per the germline V gene, CDR1 is SNHLY and CDR2 is FYNNEI. The V gene lost 2 bases and the J gene lost 1 base, with 12 bases spanning the gap. CDR3 nucleotide sequence: TGTGCCAGCAGTGAATCAGGCGTTTGGAGCAATCAGCCCCAGCATTTT. It specifies CASSESGVWSNQPQHF.

The chain combines TRBV27 with TRBJ2-5; D not certain. The germline CDR1 and CDR2 sequences are MNHEY and SMNVEV (reference sequence). CDR3 length: 15 residues. The germline V and J ends were trimmed by 2 bases and 2 bases, with 12 bases remaining between them. The CDR3 loop is CASSLGVAEQETQYF. In DNA, the CDR3 is TGTGCCAGCAGTTTAGGAGTAGCAGAACAAGAGACCCAGTACTTC.

The V gene is TRBV30, the J gene TRBJ1-4; D not resolved. The germline V gene has CDR1 GTSNPN and CDR2 SVGIG (reference sequence). Trimming took off 6 bases at V and 3 bases at J, with 20 bases between the two ends. This CDR3 comprises 16 residues. Here the CDR3 DNA reads TGTGCCTGTCTCGACGTCCCGGGAGGATCTAATGAAAAACTGTTTTTT. Translating it yields CACLDVPGGSNEKLFF.

V gene TRBV9 combines with J gene TRBJ2-3; D is ambiguous. V was cut by 0 bases and J by 0 bases, with 8 bases left in between. CDR3 length: 15 amino acids. Per germline, CDR1 SGDLS and CDR2 YYNGEE. The CDR3 DNA sequence: TGTGCCAGCAGCGTAGCACATCAGAGCACAGATACGCAGTATTTT. It is translated as CASSVAHQSTDTQYF. The whole variable domain, filled in from reference TRBV9 and TRBJ2-3, reads DSGVTQTPKHLITATGQRVTLRCSPRSGDLSVYWYQQSLDQGLQFLIQYYNGEERAKGNILERFSAQQFPDLHSELNLSSLELGDSALYFCASSVAHQSTDTQYFGPGTRLTVL.

The chain couples TRBV19 to TRBJ2-7; a weak D match, TRBD1 (6 bases). Germline V gene sequence: CDR1 LNHDA, CDR2 SQIVND (reference sequence). The CDR3 extends over 13 amino acids. Trimming cost V 6 bases and J 4 bases, with 13 bases left between them. The CDR3 nucleotides read TGTGCCAGTAGAGGCAGGGGTGGATACGAGCAGTACTTC. Translating gives CASRGRGGYEQYF.

This clone was found once. The chain couples TRBV19 to TRBJ2-4; 13 nucleotides line up with TRBD2. This CDR3 has 16 amino acids. The J segment lost 8 bases and the V segment lost 1 base, leaving 5 bases of the junction unmatched. Germline CDR1 is LNHDA and CDR2 is SQIVND (reference sequence). DNA of the CDR3: TGTGCCAGTAGTATAGGAGGGACTAGCGGGGTGGACATTCAGTACTTC. Translation gives CASSIGGTSGVDIQYF.

CDR3 DNA: TGTGCCAGCAGTGAATTTGGGATAGGGGGGGAAGGTGGCTACACCTTC. It is translated as CASSEFGIGGEGGYTF. V and J are TRBV25-1 and TRBJ1-2; a possible D gene is TRBD1 (6 bases). This CDR3 has 16 residues. Trimming removed 1 base at V and 7 bases at J, with 19 bases between. Germline lookup yields CDR1 MGHDK and CDR2 SYGVNS.